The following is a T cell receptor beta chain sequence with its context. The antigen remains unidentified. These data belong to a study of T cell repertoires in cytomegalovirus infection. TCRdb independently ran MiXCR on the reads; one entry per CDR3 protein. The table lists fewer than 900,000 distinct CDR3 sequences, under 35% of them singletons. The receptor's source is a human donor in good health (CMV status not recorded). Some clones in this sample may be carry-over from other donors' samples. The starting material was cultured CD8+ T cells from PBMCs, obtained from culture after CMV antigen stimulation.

In nucleotides, the CDR3 is TGTGCCAGCAGTTTATTTTCCAGGGACCTCCACATGTACAATGAGCAGTTCTTC. Translating it yields CASSLFSRDLHMYNEQFF. The chain links TRBV12-3 or TRBV12-4 to TRBJ2-1, with D perhaps matching TRBD1 or TRBD2 (5 bases each). V was cut by 2 bases and J by 4 bases, with 21 bases left in between. This CDR3 has 18 residues.